A single sample gave rise to the 6 T cell receptor beta chains below, sequenced in a study of T cells after yellow fever vaccination. TCRdb used MiXCR to reprocess the 5' RACE reads, holding one entry per CDR3 protein. The sample has 10,000 to 15,000 distinct CDR3 sequences, under 6.5% seen once. This specimen was PBMCs, either bulk or a sorted T-cell subset (CD4+, CD8+, memory, or dextramer-sorted; not recorded which), taken on the day of the yellow fever booster vaccination. The origin of the receptors is a man aged 25 to 40 who received the YFV17D yellow fever vaccine.

This clonotype was counted at least ten times. V usage is TRBV5-6 and J usage is TRBJ1-3; tentatively, D is TRBD1 (6 bases). The CDR3 spans 12 residues. The germline CDR1 and CDR2 sequences are SGHDT and YYEEEE. V was pared by 4 bases and J by 10 bases, with 12 bases between. CDR3 DNA: TGTGCCAGCAGCAGCACAGGGAATACCATATATTTT. The encoded protein is CASSSTGNTIYF. The full variable domain, rest sourced from reference TRBV5-6 and TRBJ1-3, is DAGVTQSPTHLIKTRGQQVTLRCSPKSGHDTVSWYQQALGQGPQFIFQYYEEEERQRGNFPDRFSGHQFPNYSSELNVNALLLGDSALYLCASSSTGNTIYFGEGSWLTVV.

This clonotype showed up many times. This chain links TRBV5-6 with TRBJ2-1; TRBD2 is a possible D gene (6 bases). V lost 2 bases and J lost 1, with 10 bases in between. This CDR3 has 15 residues. Germline-derived CDR1 and CDR2 are SGHDT and YYEEEE. CDR3 residues: CASSFGRGSYNEQFF. The CDR3 nucleotides are TGTGCCAGCAGCTTCGGGCGGGGTTCCTACAATGAGCAGTTCTTC.

This clonotype is medium-sized in the sample. V and J are TRBV27 and TRBJ2-2; 8 bases are shared with TRBD1. J lost 4 bases, V lost 6 bases, and 4 bases had no gene match. The CDR3 sequence is 14 residues long. Germline V gene lookup returns CDR1 MNHEY and CDR2 SMNVEV (reference sequence). Here the CDR3 DNA reads TGTGCCAGCAGCAAACAGGGGGGCACCGGGGAGCTGTTTTTT. Translated: CASSKQGGTGELFF.

This clonotype came up many times. The chain joins TRBV6-5 to TRBJ1-1; TRBD1 might be the D (6 bases). The CDR3 sequence is 15 residues long. V gave up 5 bases and J gave up 4 bases, with 17 bases separating them. Germline CDR1 reads MNHEY; CDR2 reads SVGAGI. The CDR3 region is CASSPRQAGLTEAFF. CDR3 coding DNA: TGTGCCAGCAGTCCCCGACAGGCGGGACTCACTGAAGCTTTCTTT.

In its sample, this clonotype was seen many times. The chain has TRBV6-1 and TRBJ1-5, with TRBD1 identical over 9 bases. CDR3 length: 16 amino acids. Losses at the gene ends were 3 bases for V and 1 base for J; bases not matched to a gene: 4. Germline loops: CDR1 MNHNS, CDR2 SASEGT. DNA for the CDR3: TGTGCCAGCAGTGATGGGGACAGGGCGAGCAATCAGCCCCAGCATTTT. It specifies CASSDGDRASNQPQHF.

This clonotype was counted at least ten times. The CDR3 here is CASSPARQGNEKLFF. The CDR3 bases are TGTGCCAGCAGTCCGGCCCGACAGGGGAATGAAAAACTGTTTTTT. The V gene is TRBV6-1, the J gene TRBJ1-4; TRBD1 agrees at 8 bases. CDR1 is MNHNS, CDR2 SASEGT, per germline. The CDR3 runs 15 residues. Unmatched junction bases numbered 7, after V lost 5 bases and J lost 5 bases.